The rows below give T cell receptor beta chains drawn from one sample of a study of response to subunit inactivated influenza vaccine. TCRdb reprocessed the RT-PCR reads with MiXCR, giving one entry per CDR3 protein. The sample shows approximately 310,000 distinct CDR3 sequences, just over 20% of them seen only once. The sample was PBMCs from blood, taken less than 22 months after vaccination. These receptor sequences come from a man between 45 and 75 years old who received an inactivated influenza vaccine. The CDR3 runs from the conserved cysteine through the conserved F or W. A D gene is named only where the DNA matches it firmly. Where a row states a size, it is once, few, many or the class of an expanded clone; other rows omit it.

d_call clone_size j_call v_call cdr3_nt cdr3_aa
. few TRBJ2-2 TRBV19 TGTGCCAGTAGTATCGCGGGTCGTATCACCGGGGAGCTGTTTTTT CASSIAGRITGELFF
TRBD2 . TRBJ2-3 TRBV7-2 TGTGCCAGCAGCAAAAGACTAGCGGGAGGTATAGATACGCAGTATTTT CASSKRLAGGIDTQYF
. many TRBJ2-1 TRBV5-1 TGCGCCAGCAGCTCAGGGGTGAATGAGCAGTTCTTC CASSSGVNEQFF
TRBD1 few TRBJ1-2 TRBV10-3 TGTGCCATCAGTGAAGGGACAGGCAACTATGGCTACACCTTC CAISEGTGNYGYTF
TRBD1 few TRBJ2-2 TRBV28 TGTGCCAGAGGGGGCTTTTCCGGGGAGCTGTTTTTT CARGGFSGELFF
TRBD1 . TRBJ1-1 TRBV12-3/TRBV12-4 TGTGCCAGCAGTTTCGGAGGGGGCAACACTGAAGCTTTCTTT CASSFGGGNTEAFF
. . TRBJ2-5 TRBV30 TGTGCCTGGAGTTTTTCGGGGCCCGAGACCCAGTACTTC CAWSFSGPETQYF
TRBD1 many TRBJ1-1 TRBV7-9 TGTGCCAGCAGACTCGGACAGGGCAACACTGAAGCTTTCTTT CASRLGQGNTEAFF
TRBD2 . TRBJ2-1 TRBV6-1 TGTGCCAGCAGCGCCGGCGGGAGATTGAATGAGCAGTTCTTC CASSAGGRLNEQFF
. . TRBJ1-1 TRBV7-9 TGTGCCAGCAGTTATACCGGGACGGGAAACACTGAAGCTTTCTTT CASSYTGTGNTEAFF
. many TRBJ1-5 TRBV5-6 TGTGCCAGCAGCTTGCGAACGGGCGCTAATCAGCCCCAGCATTTT CASSLRTGANQPQHF
. . TRBJ1-1 TRBV27 TGTGCCAGCAGTCCTCCTAGGGGGGGACAAAACACTGAAGCTTTCTTT CASSPPRGGQNTEAFF
. . TRBJ2-2 TRBV10-3 TGTGCCATCAGCTCCGGACAGATCACCGGGGAGCTGTTTTTT CAISSGQITGELFF
. . TRBJ2-5 TRBV5-1 TGCGCCAGCCTGAATCGGGGAGAGGAGACCCAGTACTTC CASLNRGEETQYF
. few TRBJ2-3 TRBV25-1 TGTGCCAGCACCTCCCCCACAGGGTCGAGGGCCTCAGATACGCAGTATTTT CASTSPTGSRASDTQYF
. many TRBJ1-5 TRBV3-1 TGTGCCAGCAGCCCGGGTCCCCTCCTCGCCCAGCATTTT CASSPGPLLAQHF
TRBD1 few TRBJ1-2 TRBV12-3/TRBV12-4 TGTGCCAGCAGTTTAATTTCAGCAGGGGGCTTGGATGGCTACACCTTC CASSLISAGGLDGYTF
. few TRBJ1-1 TRBV20-1 TGCAGTGCTGCAGGGTTGGCCAACACTGAAGCTTTCTTT CSAAGLANTEAFF
. . TRBJ1-4 TRBV6-1 TGTGCCAGTAGGCCGGGGGCAACTAATGAAAAACTGTTTTTT CASRPGATNEKLFF
. few TRBJ2-5 TRBV6-2/TRBV6-3 TGTGCCAGCAGTTACGGGCGGATCCAAGAGACCCAGTACTTC CASSYGRIQETQYF
TRBD2 few TRBJ2-5 TRBV3-1 TGTGCCAGCAGCCCCCCCCGTGGACTAGCGGGGGGGCAAGAGACCCAGTACTTC CASSPPRGLAGGQETQYF
. few TRBJ1-1 TRBV14 TGTGCCAGCAGCCAAGTCTGGGACACTGAAGCTTTCTTT CASSQVWDTEAFF
. . TRBJ2-1 TRBV11-1 TGTGCCAGCAGCTTACCCACAGACGGGGGCCTCTCCTACAATGAGCAGTTCTTC CASSLPTDGGLSYNEQFF
. many TRBJ2-7 TRBV19 TGTGCCAGTAGTGTCGGCGGGAAGGTGTACGAGCAGTACTTC CASSVGGKVYEQYF
TRBD2 many TRBJ2-3 TRBV2 TGTGCCAGCAGTGGGGCTAGCGGGAGCGCAGATACGCAGTATTTT CASSGASGSADTQYF
. . TRBJ2-7 TRBV5-6 TGTGCCAGCAGCTTCAGGAGCTCCTACGAGCAGTACTTC CASSFRSSYEQYF
. . TRBJ1-2 TRBV24-1 TGTGCCAAGGTGAGGGAATTGGACTTATATGGCTACACCTTC CAKVRELDLYGYTF
. few TRBJ2-5 TRBV29-1 TGCAGCGTTGAGATCTGGGGGGCGGAGACCCAGTACTTC CSVEIWGAETQYF
. . TRBJ2-1 TRBV4-3 TGCGCCAGCAGCCAAGAACCAGGGACATACAATGAGCAGTTCTTC CASSQEPGTYNEQFF
TRBD1 many TRBJ1-5 TRBV7-8 TGTGCCAGCAGCTTAGACAGGGGGGGTCAGCCCCAGCATTTT CASSLDRGGQPQHF
. many TRBJ1-2 TRBV7-9 TGTGCCAGCAGCTCTCCTTTTGTTGGCGGGGGCTATGGCTACACCTTC CASSSPFVGGGYGYTF
. many TRBJ1-4 TRBV4-3 TGCGCCAGCAGCCAAGGGTTGGCAGTTAATGAAAAACTGTTTTTT CASSQGLAVNEKLFF
. . TRBJ1-4 TRBV28 TGTGCCAGCAGTTTATCTCCGACCTCAACTAATGAAAAACTGTTTTTT CASSLSPTSTNEKLFF
TRBD1 few TRBJ1-6 TRBV27 TGTGCCAGTGGACAGGGTCCTCAAAATTCACCCCTCCACTTT CASGQGPQNSPLHF
. . TRBJ2-5 TRBV20-1 TGCAGTGCTAGAGATAATCTCGAGACCCAGTACTTC CSARDNLETQYF
. few TRBJ1-5 TRBV20-1 TGCAGTGCAACCAGAGGGGCAGGGGAGGAGCAGCCCCAGCATTTT CSATRGAGEEQPQHF
. once TRBJ2-2 TRBV6-1 TGTGCCAGCAACTACAGAATTGCTGGGGTGCTGTTTTTT CASNYRIAGVLFF
. . TRBJ2-2 TRBV18 TGTGCCAGCTCACCAACCGGCACCGGGGAGCTGTTTTTT CASSPTGTGELFF
. many TRBJ1-2 TRBV28 TGTGCCAGCAGTTTCTGGCAGGGAAACTATGGCTACACCTTC CASSFWQGNYGYTF
. few TRBJ2-3 TRBV20-1 TGCAGTGCTAGTCCCCCGACAGGTCTTTTAAATACGCAGTATTTT CSASPPTGLLNTQYF
. . TRBJ1-1 TRBV12-3/TRBV12-4 TGTGCCAGCACGTTCCGGGGAATGAACACTGAAGCTTTCTTT CASTFRGMNTEAFF
. . TRBJ2-4 TRBV14 TGTGCCAGCAGCCAGTTCAAAAACATTCAGTACTTC CASSQFKNIQYF